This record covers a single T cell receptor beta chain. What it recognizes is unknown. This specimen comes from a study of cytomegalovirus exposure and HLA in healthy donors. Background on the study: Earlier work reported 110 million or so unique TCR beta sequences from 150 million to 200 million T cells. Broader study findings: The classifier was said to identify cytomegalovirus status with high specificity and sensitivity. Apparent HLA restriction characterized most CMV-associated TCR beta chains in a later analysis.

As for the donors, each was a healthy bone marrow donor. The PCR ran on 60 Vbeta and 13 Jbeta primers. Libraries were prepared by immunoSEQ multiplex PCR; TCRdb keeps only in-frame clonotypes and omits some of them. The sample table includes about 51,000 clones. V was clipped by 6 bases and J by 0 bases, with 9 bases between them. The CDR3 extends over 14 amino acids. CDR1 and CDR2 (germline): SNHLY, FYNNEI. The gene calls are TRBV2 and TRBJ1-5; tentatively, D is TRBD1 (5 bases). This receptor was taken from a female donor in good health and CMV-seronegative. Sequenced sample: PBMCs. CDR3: CASSRQSSNQPQHF. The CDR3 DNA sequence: TGTGCCAGCAGCAGACAGTCTAGCAATCAGCCCCAGCATTTT. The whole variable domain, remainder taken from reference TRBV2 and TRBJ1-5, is EPEVTQTPSHQVTQMGQEVILRCVPISNHLYFYWYRQILGQKVEFLVSFYNNEISEKSEIFDDQFSVERPDGSNFTLKIRSTKLEDSAMYFCASSRQSSNQPQHFGDGTRLSIL.